This T cell receptor beta chain was profiled in a study of blood T cell repertoires in COVID-19. Overall study context: Collection of acute and convalescent COVID-19 samples took place in the United States, Italy and Spain. The analysed material was cDNA or gDNA that came from T cells, B-cell-depleted T cells, or PBMCs.

The CDR3 is 11 residues long. V was pared by 5 bases and J by 11 bases, with 12 bases between. Per the germline V gene, CDR1 is SEHNR and CDR2 is FQNEAQ (reference sequence). Per the original data handling: The authors estimated nucleated cell counts from reference gene primer amplification. The data were produced by immunoSEQ multiplex PCR, yet TCRdb's version contains in-frame clones alone and is incomplete. D and trimming were read from the DNA, whereas the V and J calls and clone size are those reported in that table. The profile shows 100,000 to 110,000 clones, roughly 80% of them singletons. The material sequenced was peripheral blood. The chain is built from TRBV7-9 and TRBJ1-1; unclear D gene. This clonotype was sampled from a man aged 65-85 years with active or convalescent COVID-19. The CDR3 loop reads CASSVGLVAFF. The CDR3 coding sequence is TGTGCCAGCAGCGTAGGACTGGTGGCTTTCTTT.